A selection of T cell receptor beta chains follows, all from one sample in a study of T cell clones after liver transplantation. Some clones are missing from TCRdb's copy, which holds only in-frame ones; the method was immunoSEQ multiplex PCR. This sample yields around 120,000 clones, of which just over 90% are seen a single time; 0.83% belongs to the top ten. This specimen was CD4+ T cells from blood, taken 12 months after liver transplant. The receptor set was obtained from a human patient who received a liver transplant. Some of these T cells may belong to the graft donor. Both conserved end residues are part of each CDR3. Fields, in order: J gene, V gene, CDR3 length, CDR3 protein.

j_gene: TRBJ2-7; v_gene: TRBV11-2; len: 15; CDR3aa: CASSVDRGPLSEQYF
j_gene: TRBJ2-7; v_gene: TRBV10-3; len: 15; CDR3aa: CAISESGTSGAWQYF
j_gene: TRBJ2-1; v_gene: TRBV4-2; len: 14; CDR3aa: CASSQDSAGPVWFF
j_gene: TRBJ2-1; v_gene: TRBV4-1; len: 17; CDR3aa: CASSQDIGGSVEREQFF
j_gene: TRBJ1-3; v_gene: TRBV6-5; len: 16; CDR3aa: CASSYRDRYSGNTIYF
j_gene: TRBJ2-5; v_gene: TRBV11-2; len: 14; CDR3aa: CASSLGRDRGTQYF
j_gene: TRBJ2-7; v_gene: TRBV6-6; len: 13; CDR3aa: CASSIDQSYEQYF
j_gene: TRBJ2-1; v_gene: TRBV11-2; len: 12; CDR3aa: CASSYNYNEQFF
j_gene: TRBJ1-5; v_gene: TRBV5-1; len: 13; CDR3aa: CASSSTGGQPQHF
j_gene: TRBJ2-7; v_gene: TRBV5-1; len: 15; CDR3aa: CASSLVGSESGEQYF
j_gene: TRBJ2-1; v_gene: TRBV23-1; len: 17; CDR3aa: CASSQGDVGSVSSEQFF
j_gene: TRBJ2-1; v_gene: TRBV15; len: 13; CDR3aa: CATSRVIGNEQFF
j_gene: TRBJ2-7; v_gene: TRBV28; len: 14; CDR3aa: CASSYTSGRGEQYF
j_gene: TRBJ1-5; v_gene: TRBV4-2; len: 15; CDR3aa: CASSQEEGASQPQHF
j_gene: TRBJ1-2; v_gene: TRBV5-6; len: 14; CDR3aa: CASSLPQAYYGYTF
j_gene: TRBJ2-7; v_gene: TRBV6-5; len: 14; CDR3aa: CASRPMLGGYEQYF
j_gene: TRBJ2-6; v_gene: TRBV6-1; len: 18; CDR3aa: CASSQGRAAWAGANVLTF
j_gene: TRBJ2-7; v_gene: TRBV11-2; len: 12; CDR3aa: CASSPPGGEQYF
j_gene: TRBJ1-2; v_gene: TRBV4-3; len: 15; CDR3aa: CASSPRDRGDYGYTF
j_gene: TRBJ1-1; v_gene: TRBV7-6; len: 14; CDR3aa: CASSLGPLGTEAFF
j_gene: TRBJ1-5; v_gene: TRBV19; len: 14; CDR3aa: CASSIDGYNQPQHF
j_gene: TRBJ1-2; v_gene: TRBV5-5; len: 12; CDR3aa: CASSHNGGGYTF
j_gene: TRBJ1-2; v_gene: TRBV7-9; len: 13; CDR3aa: CASSLGAWGGYTF
j_gene: TRBJ2-6; v_gene: TRBV23-1; len: 14; CDR3aa: CASLQWVGANVLTF
j_gene: TRBJ1-2; v_gene: TRBV5-1; len: 16; CDR3aa: CASSPLGGPLSYGYTF
j_gene: TRBJ2-7; v_gene: TRBV5-6; len: 15; CDR3aa: CASSYSTSGPYEQYF
j_gene: TRBJ2-7; v_gene: TRBV5-4; len: 15; CDR3aa: CASSSDHGELNEQYF
j_gene: TRBJ2-7; v_gene: TRBV11-3; len: 14; CDR3aa: CASTPRRGPYEQYF
j_gene: TRBJ1-2; v_gene: TRBV19; len: 18; CDR3aa: CASRTRGEGFVKNYGYTF
j_gene: TRBJ1-2; v_gene: TRBV7-3; len: 13; CDR3aa: CASSPGQGRGYTF
j_gene: TRBJ2-3; v_gene: TRBV11-3; len: 17; CDR3aa: CASSLVGTSGPTDTQYF
j_gene: TRBJ2-2; v_gene: TRBV29-1; len: 16; CDR3aa: CSVPNPSGSTHGELFF
j_gene: TRBJ1-2; v_gene: TRBV4-2; len: 15; CDR3aa: CASSQGTGRDYGYTF
j_gene: TRBJ2-3; v_gene: TRBV11-3; len: 10; CDR3aa: CASQGVTQYF
j_gene: TRBJ2-1; v_gene: TRBV28; len: 15; CDR3aa: CASSLNGGSYNEQFF
j_gene: TRBJ1-1; v_gene: TRBV19; len: 12; CDR3aa: CASMWGNTEAFF
j_gene: TRBJ1-5; v_gene: TRBV14; len: 16; CDR3aa: CASSQDIQGWDQPQHF
j_gene: TRBJ2-2; v_gene: TRBV4-2; len: 16; CDR3aa: CASSRVLAENTGELFF
j_gene: TRBJ2-3; v_gene: TRBV7-8; len: 15; CDR3aa: CASSLVLTSADTQYF
j_gene: TRBJ2-1; v_gene: TRBV5-1; len: 15; CDR3aa: CASSLGAGVYNEQFF
j_gene: TRBJ2-5; v_gene: TRBV5-1; len: 12; CDR3aa: CASSLDVETQYF
j_gene: TRBJ2-2; v_gene: TRBV9; len: 15; CDR3aa: CASSVGTSDTGELFF
j_gene: TRBJ2-5; v_gene: TRBV11-3; len: 15; CDR3aa: CASSFASLERETQYF
j_gene: TRBJ1-2; v_gene: TRBV14; len: 13; CDR3aa: CASSQDRREGYTF
j_gene: TRBJ2-2; v_gene: TRBV4-2; len: 17; CDR3aa: CASSSIGAGENTGELFF
j_gene: TRBJ1-1; v_gene: TRBV29-1; len: 11; CDR3aa: CSVMTGEVAFF
j_gene: TRBJ1-1; v_gene: TRBV28; len: 12; CDR3aa: CASSLGGGGAFF
j_gene: TRBJ1-1; v_gene: TRBV9; len: 14; CDR3aa: CASSVDRGNTEAFF
j_gene: TRBJ1-1; v_gene: TRBV19; len: 17; CDR3aa: CASNPLPSGTENTEAFF
j_gene: TRBJ1-1; v_gene: TRBV2; len: 13; CDR3aa: CASSLTEGTEAFF
j_gene: TRBJ2-7; v_gene: TRBV29-1; len: 14; CDR3aa: CSVGGSGSSYEQYF
j_gene: TRBJ2-3; v_gene: TRBV11-3; len: 16; CDR3aa: CASSPQSGRATDTQYF
j_gene: TRBJ2-1; v_gene: TRBV7-3; len: 15; CDR3aa: CASSPTSASYNEQFF
j_gene: TRBJ1-1; v_gene: TRBV7-2; len: 14; CDR3aa: CASSPDRLNTEAFF
j_gene: TRBJ2-7; v_gene: TRBV30; len: 12; CDR3aa: CAWTGGAYEQYF
j_gene: TRBJ1-1; v_gene: TRBV30; len: 16; CDR3aa: CAWSVFEGYFGSEAFF
j_gene: TRBJ2-1; v_gene: TRBV4-1; len: 18; CDR3aa: CASSQELGGAGEVNEQFF
j_gene: TRBJ1-2; v_gene: TRBV6-1; len: 12; CDR3aa: CASSGQGYGYTF
j_gene: TRBJ2-6; v_gene: TRBV29-1; len: 13; CDR3aa: CSVPSSGANVLTF